The 7 T cell receptor beta chains listed next were all sequenced from one sample in a study of blood T cell repertoires in COVID-19. The protocol was immunoSEQ multiplex PCR, while the TCRdb copy is restricted to in-frame clones and leaves out a portion. The sample holds about 45,000 clones, 82% seen once. The sequencing sample was made of peripheral blood. These receptors all stem from a human donor in a cohort sampled during active COVID-19.

The genes are TRBV10-3 and TRBJ2-2; D possibly corresponds to TRBD2 (5 bases). The CDR3 extends over 14 amino acids. Trimming removed 3 bases from V and 8 bases from J, with 13 bases in between. Germline V CDR1 and CDR2: ENHRY, SYGVKD. The CDR3 nucleotides read TGTGCCATCAGTGATCTCGGCGGCGGGGGGGAGCTGTTTTTT. It codes for CAISDLGGGGELFF.

This clone was seen just once. The CDR3 loop reads CASGQVDNSPLHF. CDR3 coding DNA: TGTGCCAGCGGGCAGGTTGATAATTCACCCCTCCACTTT. This chain links TRBV6-5 with TRBJ1-6, with D unclear. The CDR3 runs to 13 residues. In germline, CDR1 is MNHEY, CDR2 SVGAGI. V was shortened by 8 bases and J by 5 bases, with 10 bases between the two germline ends.

The sample holds a few counts of this clone. The genes are TRBV29-1 and TRBJ1-1, with D possibly matching TRBD1 (5 bases). The CDR3 loop spans 14 amino acids. Trimming shortened V by 6 bases and J by 0 bases, and 14 bases separated the two germline ends. Per the germline V gene, CDR1 is SQVTM and CDR2 is ANQGSEA. CDR3 region: CSVNPGLMNTEAFF. CDR3 in DNA: TGCAGCGTGAACCCGGGACTGATGAACACTGAAGCTTTCTTT.

DNA of the CDR3: TGTGCCAGCAGCTTGGGCGGACACCTCACCGGGGAGCTGTTTTTT. This codes for CASSLGGHLTGELFF. This chain connects TRBV5-5 to TRBJ2-2, with TRBD1 as a possible D gene (5 bases). Germline CDR1 and CDR2: SGHKS and YYEKEE (reference sequence). Trimming cost V 0 bases and J 4 bases, with 10 bases left between them. The CDR3 sequence is 15 residues long.

The chain carries TRBV24-1 and TRBJ2-1, with TRBD2 as a possible D gene (5 bases). The CDR3 runs 12 residues. From germline, CDR1 is KGHDR and CDR2 SFDVKD. The V gene lost 5 bases and the J gene lost 9 bases, with 10 bases spanning the gap. CDR3 region: CATSASGIEQFF. CDR3 bases: TGTGCCACCAGTGCCTCGGGGATTGAGCAGTTCTTC.

V gene TRBV14 combines with J gene TRBJ2-5, with D possibly TRBD2 on 5 matching bases. Germline lookup yields CDR1 SGHDN and CDR2 FVKESK. V lost 5 bases, J lost 5 bases, and 27 bases lay in between. The CDR3 has 18 residues. The CDR3 spells CASSSSTPRLFGGETQYF. DNA of the CDR3: TGTGCCAGCAGCTCTTCTACCCCGAGGTTATTTGGCGGGGAGACCCAGTACTTC.

V usage is TRBV27 and J usage is TRBJ2-7, with 7 nucleotides matching TRBD1. V lost 6 bases and J lost 5; bases outside the gene matches: 7. The CDR3 covers 13 residues. The V gene's germline CDR1 is MNHEY and CDR2 SMNVEV (reference sequence). The CDR3 DNA follows: TGTGCCAGCAGGGTTCATACAGGGGACGAGCAGTACTTC. Translating it yields CASRVHTGDEQYF.